Listed below are T cell receptor beta chains from one sample, sequenced in a study of response to subunit inactivated influenza vaccine. One entry per CDR3 protein, called by TCRdb with MiXCR from the RT-PCR reads. The sample consists of roughly 780,000 distinct CDR3 sequences, around a sixth of them appearing once. Here the sequenced sample was PBMCs from blood, taken about 5 days after vaccination. Every receptor here comes from a man aged 50-60 years who received an inactivated influenza vaccine. CDR3s include the opening cysteine and the closing phenylalanine or tryptophan. The D gene is left open where the match is weak. For some rows the clone size is stated as once, few or many, or as a class when expanded; others skip it.

v_gene: TRBV7-9
abundance: few
j_gene: TRBJ2-1
d_gene: TRBD2
CDR3nt: TGTGCCAGCAGCCGCGGGACTAGCGGGCACAATGAGCAGTTCTTC
CDR3aa: CASSRGTSGHNEQFF

v_gene: TRBV20-1
abundance: few
j_gene: TRBJ2-1
d_gene: .
CDR3nt: TGCAGTGCTAGCCGAGAATCACAGTTCTTC
CDR3aa: CSASRESQFF

v_gene: TRBV20-1
abundance: .
j_gene: TRBJ2-5
d_gene: TRBD2
CDR3nt: TGCAGTGCTAGGGTTAGCGGGTTGCAAGAGACCCAGTACTTC
CDR3aa: CSARVSGLQETQYF

v_gene: TRBV5-1
abundance: many
j_gene: TRBJ2-4
d_gene: TRBD1
CDR3nt: TGCGCCAGCAGCTCTAACAGGGACAGGGAGTACTTC
CDR3aa: CASSSNRDREYF

v_gene: TRBV20-1
abundance: .
j_gene: TRBJ2-1
d_gene: TRBD1
CDR3nt: TGCAGTGCTAGAACAGGGGGCGTGGACAATGAGCAGTTCTTC
CDR3aa: CSARTGGVDNEQFF

v_gene: TRBV10-3
abundance: few
j_gene: TRBJ2-7
d_gene: TRBD1
CDR3nt: TGTGCCACCGGGACAGTCCTCTACGAGCAGTACTTC
CDR3aa: CATGTVLYEQYF

v_gene: TRBV12-2
abundance: few
j_gene: TRBJ2-7
d_gene: .
CDR3nt: TGTGCAAGTCGCTCTCGGGACCCGAGAGTCTACGAGCAGTACTTC
CDR3aa: CASRSRDPRVYEQYF

v_gene: TRBV12-3/TRBV12-4
abundance: many
j_gene: TRBJ2-1
d_gene: .
CDR3nt: TGTGCCAGCAGGATACAGGATTACAATGAGCAGTTCTTC
CDR3aa: CASRIQDYNEQFF

v_gene: TRBV7-8
abundance: .
j_gene: TRBJ1-5
d_gene: .
CDR3nt: TGTGCCAGCAGCCCCTCCCGGCAACCTAATCAGCCCCAGCATTTT
CDR3aa: CASSPSRQPNQPQHF

v_gene: TRBV5-1
abundance: few
j_gene: TRBJ2-1
d_gene: TRBD1
CDR3nt: TGCGCCAGCAGCGCGGGACAGGGTGTGAATGAGCAGTTCTTC
CDR3aa: CASSAGQGVNEQFF

v_gene: TRBV10-3
abundance: .
j_gene: TRBJ1-2
d_gene: TRBD1
CDR3nt: TGTGCCATCAGTGAGTCGGACAGGTGGAGCTACACCTTC
CDR3aa: CAISESDRWSYTF

v_gene: TRBV6-2/TRBV6-3
abundance: few
j_gene: TRBJ2-7
d_gene: TRBD1
CDR3nt: TGTGCCAGCACTCACCTGAACCGGGACAGAGCCTACGAGCAGTACTTC
CDR3aa: CASTHLNRDRAYEQYF

v_gene: TRBV20-1
abundance: .
j_gene: TRBJ2-7
d_gene: .
CDR3nt: TGCAGTGCTCCCCATTCGGGGAATCCCCCCTACGAGCAGTACTTC
CDR3aa: CSAPHSGNPPYEQYF

v_gene: TRBV7-2
abundance: few
j_gene: TRBJ2-7
d_gene: TRBD1
CDR3nt: TGTGCCAGCAGCTCTCCCGGGACAGGCCGCTACGAGCAGTACTTC
CDR3aa: CASSSPGTGRYEQYF

v_gene: TRBV4-3
abundance: few
j_gene: TRBJ1-3
d_gene: .
CDR3nt: TGCGCCAGCAGCCAAGATATTCCCCGGCAGGCCTCTGGAAACACCATATATTTT
CDR3aa: CASSQDIPRQASGNTIYF

v_gene: TRBV12-3/TRBV12-4
abundance: .
j_gene: TRBJ2-6
d_gene: .
CDR3nt: TGTGCCAGCAGGGATAAACGCTCTGGGGCCAACGTCCTGACTTTC
CDR3aa: CASRDKRSGANVLTF